These 21 T cell receptor beta chains came from one sample sequenced in a study of HIV-infected patients and healthy controls. Reverse transcription used around 500 ng RNA and constant-region primers for alpha and beta. Separate chain-specific third strand synthesis with multiplexing indices produced the alpha and beta libraries. TCRdb re-called the 5' RACE reads through MiXCR, storing one row per CDR3 protein. The repertoire holds a few thousand distinct CDR3 sequences, with about 9.4% as singletons. The repertoire came from unfractionated whole blood and reflected all unsorted peripheral T cells. This sample comprised blood, obtained before antiretroviral therapy. These receptors all stem from an adult with HIV infection.

By its share, this clonotype is medium-sized. The V gene is TRBV23-1, the J gene TRBJ2-1; 7 bases match TRBD1. TRBV23-1 has ORF status, its function being uncertain. Trimming removed 0 bases from V and 4 bases from J; junction bases left unmatched: 12. This CDR3 is built from 18 residues. CDR3 sequence: CASSQSARADRSYNEQFF. CDR3 sequence (DNA): TGCGCCAGCAGTCAATCGGCCCGAGCGGACAGGTCGTACAATGAGCAGTTCTTC.

This clonotype is classed as medium-sized. This chain connects TRBV18 to TRBJ1-2; D remains ambiguous. The CDR3 totals 17 residues. V was cut by 1 base and J by 2 bases, with 17 bases left in between. The germline V gene has CDR1 KGHSH and CDR2 LQKENI. CDR3 coding DNA: TGTGCCAGCTCACCACAGGAGGGCCCAGTTTCGAACTATGGCTACACCTTC. Translation gives CASSPQEGPVSNYGYTF. The entire variable domain, with the rest obtained from reference TRBV18 and TRBJ1-2, is as follows: NAGVMQNPRHLVRRRGQEARLRCSPMKGHSHVYWYRQLPEEGLKFMVYLQKENIIDESGMPKERFSAEFPKEGPSILRIQQVVRGDSAAYFCASSPQEGPVSNYGYTFGSGTRLTVV.

This clonotype is categorized as medium-sized (0.01 to 0.1%). An end of the junction does not agree with germline; a read error may underlie this. J is TRBJ1-1 and V is TRBV13; D might be TRBD1 (5 bases). Germline V gives CDR1 PRHDT, CDR2 FYEKMQ (reference sequence). The CDR3 spans 14 residues. DNA of the CDR3: TGTGCCAGCAGCGTAGGGACCGCGGGTACTGAAGCTTTCTTT. Its protein product is CASSVGTAGTEAFF. Variable domain in full (rest from reference TRBV13 and TRBJ1-1): AAGVIQSPRHLIKEKRETATLKCYPIPRHDTVYWYQQGPGQDPQFLISFYEKMQSDKGSIPDRFSAQQFSDYHSELNMSSLELGDSALYFCASSVGTAGTEAFFGQGTRLTVV.

By share, this clonotype counts as medium-sized. V usage is TRBV3-1 and J usage is TRBJ2-1; the match to TRBD2 covers 8 bases. This CDR3 has 14 amino acids. From germline, CDR1 is LGHDT and CDR2 YNNKEL (reference sequence). J gave up 3 bases and V 6 bases, and 4 bases lay outside the gene matches. DNA for the CDR3: TGTGCCAGCAGTGTAGCGGGACTCTACAATGAGCAGTTCTTC. It is translated as CASSVAGLYNEQFF.

This clonotype is judged medium-sized. V usage is TRBV29-1 and J usage is TRBJ2-1; D unclear. Germline CDR1 is SQVTM and CDR2 is ANQGSEA. The CDR3 contains 12 residues. Deletions cut 7 bases from V and 0 bases from J, with 7 bases between. The CDR3, as DNA: TGCAGCGCTCCATCCTCCTACAATGAGCAGTTCTTC. Protein sequence: CSAPSSYNEQFF.

By share, this clonotype ranks as medium-sized. The rearrangement joins TRBV10-2 to TRBJ2-1, with D tentatively TRBD2 (6 bases). Trimming left V 6 bases short and J 8 bases short, with 14 bases between. Germline CDR1 is WSHSY and CDR2 is SAAADI. This CDR3 has 13 amino acids. Here the CDR3 reads CASRATRIDEQFF. The CDR3 nucleotides are TGCGCCAGCAGGGCGACTAGGATCGATGAGCAGTTCTTC.

Within the sample, this clonotype is medium-sized. The V and J genes are TRBV6-1 and TRBJ1-5; 12 bases match TRBD1. The CDR3 sequence is 15 residues long. After removal of 7 bases from V and 3 bases from J, the junction contained 4 bases not matched to a gene. Germline loops: CDR1 MNHNS, CDR2 SASEGT. The CDR3 protein is CASTGTGGYNQPQHF. The CDR3 DNA sequence: TGTGCCAGCACCGGGACAGGGGGCTACAATCAGCCCCAGCATTTT.

At least ten counts were recorded for this clonotype. The CDR3: CASSTTHRRKETQYF. The DNA for the CDR3 is TGTGCCAGCAGTACAACACACAGGAGAAAAGAGACCCAGTACTTC. The chain has TRBV28 and TRBJ2-5; possibly TRBD1 for D (5 bases). The CDR3 is 15 residues long. Trimming left V 5 bases short and J 3 bases short, with 16 bases between. The germline CDR1 and CDR2 sequences are MDHEN and SYDVKM.

The V gene is TRBV6-5, the J gene TRBJ2-2, with 13 bases aligning to TRBD2. CDR1 and CDR2 from the germline V gene are MNHEY and SVGAGI. V lost 0 bases to trimming and J lost 0 bases; unmatched junction nucleotides: 1. The CDR3 totals 18 residues. CDR3 amino acids: CASSYSGLAGANTGELFF. The CDR3 nucleotides read TGTGCCAGCAGTTACTCCGGACTAGCGGGGGCGAACACCGGGGAGCTGTTTTTT.

This clonotype has at least ten counts. Here the CDR3 reads CASSLSLGTSGGDDGELFF. The CDR3 nucleotides are TGTGCCAGCAGTTTGAGCCTCGGGACTAGCGGGGGGGATGACGGGGAGCTGTTTTTT. The chain carries TRBV12-3 or TRBV12-4 and TRBJ2-2; the match to TRBD2 covers 16 bases. The CDR3 sequence is 19 residues long. The V and J ends lost 3 bases and 7 bases, in that order; junction bases with no gene match: 11.

The chain has TRBV7-2 and TRBJ2-3; D possibly uses TRBD1 or TRBD2 (6 bases each). Trimming cost V 2 bases and J 1 base, with 13 bases left between them. Germline CDR1 is SGHTA and CDR2 is FQGNSA. The CDR3 spans 16 residues. Here the CDR3 DNA reads TGTGCCAGCAGCTTAACCCCCCGGGGGCGCACAGATACGCAGTATTTT. It encodes CASSLTPRGRTDTQYF.

This clonotype was found many times. CDR3 bases: TGTGCCAGCAGTCGTCAGGGGGCGCGAACTGAAGCTTTCTTT. This gives the protein CASSRQGARTEAFF. The chain is built from TRBV25-1 and TRBJ1-1; 8 bases fit TRBD1. The V and J ends lost 5 bases and 5 bases, in that order; junction bases with no gene match: 7. This CDR3 contains 14 residues. CDR1 is MGHDK, CDR2 SYGVNS, per germline.

This clonotype is classed as medium-sized. The chain recombines TRBV6-1 with TRBJ1-5; 8 bases agree with TRBD1. The germline gives CDR1 MNHNS, CDR2 SASEGT. V was pared by 4 bases and J by 3 bases, with 5 bases of the junction left unmatched. The CDR3 runs 15 residues. The CDR3 is CASSGWTGYNQPQHF. For the CDR3, the DNA is TGTGCCAGCAGTGGATGGACAGGGTACAATCAGCCCCAGCATTTT.

The chain has TRBV19 and TRBJ2-3, with 7 bases fitting TRBD1. CDR3 length: 18 residues. J lost 0 bases, V lost 3 bases, and 12 bases had no gene match. The germline gives CDR1 LNHDA, CDR2 SQIVND (reference sequence). Written as DNA, the CDR3 is TGTGCCAGTAGTATGTGGACAGGAGCGTCCCCTAGCACAGATACGCAGTATTTT. Its translation is CASSMWTGASPSTDTQYF.

Notes on this clonotype: A read error may be the cause here, since a much bigger clone is one base away. The V call is TRBV7-6, the J call TRBJ2-3; TRBD2 matches 8 bases. V gave up 0 bases and J gave up 5 bases; unmatched junction bases: 10. Per the germline V gene, CDR1 is SGHVS and CDR2 is FNYEAQ. There are 17 residues in the CDR3. CDR3 region: CASSLAPGGYRRDTQYF. CDR3 nucleotides: TGTGCCAGCAGCTTAGCGCCGGGGGGGTATCGCAGAGATACGCAGTATTTT.

This clonotype is categorized as medium-sized (0.01 to 0.1%). The CDR3 DNA reads TGTGCCAGCAGTTCCCCGAGGGCAGATACGCAGTATTTT. Amino acid sequence: CASSSPRADTQYF. The rearrangement links TRBV12-3 or TRBV12-4 to TRBJ2-3; a possible D gene is TRBD2 (5 bases). V dropped 4 bases and J dropped 4 bases, with 9 bases sitting between them. The CDR3 has 13 residues.

This clonotype showed up many times. The genes are TRBV6-6 and TRBJ2-3, with D maybe TRBD2 (7 bases). Trimming stripped 6 bases from V and 2 bases from J, with 18 bases between. From germline, CDR1 is MNHNY and CDR2 SVGAGI (reference sequence). The CDR3 spans 16 residues. CDR3: CASSLLGGGPTDTQYF. The CDR3 DNA follows: TGTGCCAGCAGCCTATTGGGGGGGGGCCCCACAGATACGCAGTATTTT.

In this sample, this clonotype turned up many times. The J gene is TRBJ2-5, the V gene TRBV3-1, with a possible D match to TRBD2 (5 bases). In germline, CDR1 is LGHDT, CDR2 YNNKEL (reference sequence). V lost 1 base and J lost 7, with 7 bases in between. CDR3 length: 12 residues. CDR3 protein: CASSQGRRTQYF. CDR3 nucleotide sequence: TGTGCCAGCAGCCAAGGGAGGCGGACCCAGTACTTC.

By frequency in the sample, this clonotype is medium-sized (0.01 to 0.1%). The V call is TRBV19, the J call TRBJ2-7, with D possibly being TRBD2 (5 bases). Germline V gene sequence: CDR1 LNHDA, CDR2 SQIVND (reference sequence). V was pared by 5 bases and J by 0 bases, with 11 bases between. CDR3 length: 14 residues. This CDR3 reads CASSPRAGSYEQYF. For the CDR3, the DNA is TGTGCCAGTAGTCCGCGGGCCGGCTCCTACGAGCAGTACTTC. Drawing the rest from reference TRBV19 and TRBJ2-7, the complete variable domain is DGGITQSPKYLFRKEGQNVTLSCEQNLNHDAMYWYRQDPGQGLRLIYYSQIVNDFQKGDIAEGYSVSREKKESFPLTVTSAQKNPTAFYLCASSPRAGSYEQYFGPGTRLTVT.

This clonotype occurred many times. The V call is TRBV19, the J call TRBJ2-7, with 12 bases identical to TRBD2. V was clipped by 3 bases and J by 4 bases; unmatched bases: 4. Germline CDR1 reads LNHDA; CDR2 reads SQIVND (reference sequence). The CDR3 is 15 amino acids. The CDR3 here is CASSIPSGGAYEQYF. The CDR3 nucleotides read TGTGCCAGTAGTATTCCTAGCGGGGGGGCGTACGAGCAGTACTTC.

This clonotype was seen repeatedly, ten times or more. V usage is TRBV18 and J usage is TRBJ2-5; tentatively, D is TRBD1 (5 bases). The CDR3 is 16 residues long. CDR1 and CDR2 from the germline V gene are KGHSH and LQKENI. Trimming removed 6 bases from V and 2 bases from J, with 19 bases in between. CDR3 protein: CASSSLSGRVQETQYF. CDR3 nucleotide sequence: TGTGCCAGCTCCAGCCTTAGTGGCAGGGTGCAAGAGACCCAGTACTTC.